These 18 T cell receptor beta chains were all obtained from the same sample, sequenced in a study of cytomegalovirus exposure and HLA in healthy donors (dated by TCRdb to 2015 to 2018). The library came from the immunoSEQ multiplex PCR assay. For the multiplex PCR, a mixture combining 60 forward primers for TCR Vbeta segments and 13 reverse primers for TCR Jbeta segments was used. As stored in TCRdb, this immuneACCESS dataset retains in-frame rearrangements with V and J assigned. A fraction of the clones does not appear; measured against another copy, unresolved V genes explain less than half of the discrepancy, and the remainder lacks a known reason. This sample has roughly 180,000 clones in its table, and around four fifths of those were observed once. The biggest ten clones account for 4% to 6% of the sample. The source material was PBMCs. Receptors originate from a girl between 5 and 17 years old in good health and CMV-seropositive.

This clone was observed once. The V gene is TRBV6-4, the J gene TRBJ1-2, with TRBD1 matching over 8 bases. The CDR3 spans 16 residues. V gave up 3 bases and J gave up 2 bases; unmatched junction bases: 8. Germline lookup yields CDR1 MRHNA and CDR2 SNTAGT. Here the CDR3 reads CASSEEAGGSNYGYTF. As DNA, the CDR3 is TGTGCCAGCAGTGAAGAGGCAGGGGGCTCGAACTATGGCTACACCTTC.

The chain uses TRBV6-5 and TRBJ1-1; 11 bases map to TRBD1. Germline CDR1 MNHEY, CDR2 SVGAGI. This CDR3 is built from 16 residues. Germline trimming cut 2 bases from V and 4 bases from J; bases unmatched to any gene: 6. DNA for the CDR3: TGTGCCAGCAGTTACGGGACAGGGGGTATGGGCACTGAAGCTTTCTTT. It codes for CASSYGTGGMGTEAFF.

The chain joins TRBV6-5 to TRBJ1-1; D is undetermined. Deletions cut 5 bases from V and 11 bases from J, with 15 bases between. Germline CDR1 is MNHEY and CDR2 is SVGAGI. The CDR3 runs 12 residues. CDR3 sequence reads: CASSDNFGCAFF. In DNA, the CDR3 is TGTGCCAGCAGTGACAACTTCGGTTGTGCTTTCTTT.

The rearrangement joins TRBV5-6 to TRBJ2-5, with 7 bases identical to TRBD1. CDR1 is SGHDT, CDR2 YYEEEE, per germline. J lost 3 bases, V lost 6 bases, and 5 bases had no gene match. This CDR3 is built from 13 residues. CDR3 sequence: CASTGQLKETQYF. DNA for the CDR3: TGTGCCAGCACGGGACAGCTTAAAGAGACCCAGTACTTC.

The chain has TRBV27 and TRBJ1-6, with D tentatively TRBD1 (6 bases). V shed 7 bases and J shed 14 bases, with 15 bases lying between them. The CDR3 is made up of 12 amino acids. Per germline, CDR1 MNHEY and CDR2 SMNVEV (reference sequence). CDR3 sequence reads: CASNRGGGTLHF. CDR3 DNA sequence: TGTGCCAGCAATAGGGGGGGTGGGACCCTCCACTTT.

CDR3 nucleotide sequence: TGTGCCATCAGCAAGACAGGGGACGGCGAAACTGAAGCTTTCTTT. Residues: CAISKTGDGETEAFF. This chain connects TRBV10-3 to TRBJ1-1, with TRBD1 matching 8 bases. Germline-derived CDR1 and CDR2 are ENHRY and SYGVKD. CDR3 size: 15 residues. V was clipped by 6 bases and J by 5 bases; unmatched bases: 11.

The V gene is TRBV14, the J gene TRBJ1-1; D not certain. Germline CDR1 and CDR2: SGHDN and FVKESK. CDR3 length equals 13 residues. The V end lost 5 bases, the J end lost 1 base, and 8 bases lay between the germline ends. The CDR3 DNA follows: TGTGCCAGCAGCATTCAGTGGAACACTGAAGCTTTCTTT. Encoded protein: CASSIQWNTEAFF.

The CDR3 is CAWEQGATYEQYF. The CDR3 DNA reads TGTGCCTGGGAACAGGGGGCCACCTACGAGCAGTACTTC. The chain is built from TRBV30 and TRBJ2-7, with 9 bases matching TRBD1. The CDR3 contains 13 residues. In germline, CDR1 is GTSNPN, CDR2 SVGIG (reference sequence). V dropped 5 bases and J dropped 2; count of bases not matched to a gene: 4.

The chain is built from TRBV4-1 and TRBJ1-6, with D uncertain. The CDR3 extends over 15 amino acids. CDR1 is MGHRA and CDR2 is YSYEKL in the germline V gene. V gave up 4 bases and J gave up 6 bases, with 13 bases separating them. In DNA form, the CDR3 reads TGCGCCAGCAGCCCTCTGCAACTGTTTAATTCACCCCTCCACTTT. Its protein is CASSPLQLFNSPLHF.

The gene calls are TRBV19 and TRBJ1-1; the D gene is possibly TRBD1 (6 bases). CDR3 length: 15 amino acids. The V end lost 3 bases, the J end lost 1 base, and 12 bases lay between the germline ends. The germline V gene encodes CDR1 LNHDA and CDR2 SQIVND (reference sequence). The CDR3 DNA reads TGTGCCAGTAGTATCTCCAGGGGTCGGAACACTGAAGCTTTCTTT. It yields the protein CASSISRGRNTEAFF.

This chain links TRBV2 with TRBJ2-2; D gene uncertain. V gave up 6 bases and J gave up 1 base, with 6 bases separating them. The germline V gene has CDR1 SNHLY and CDR2 FYNNEI. The CDR3 runs 13 residues. Here the CDR3 reads CASRSRNTGELFF. For the CDR3, the DNA is TGTGCCAGCAGATCCAGGAACACCGGGGAGCTGTTTTTT.

This clone was detected a few times. The genes are TRBV1 and TRBJ2-7; the tabulated D call, TRBD1, remains unverified against the DNA. TRBV1 is a documented pseudogene. CDR3 length: 16 residues. CDR3 nucleotide sequence: TGCACCAGCAGCACCCGGGACATCCTAACTTCCTACGAGCAGTACTTC. This gives the protein CTSSTRDILTSYEQYF.

The chain carries TRBV5-8 and TRBJ1-5, with D unresolved. The CDR3 runs 15 residues. Trimming took 1 base from V and 2 from J, leaving 10 bases between them. Germline-derived CDR1 and CDR2 are SGHTS and YDEGEE. The CDR3 is CASSLSGRGNQPQHF. CDR3 nucleotides: TGTGCCAGCAGCTTGTCGGGTCGTGGCAATCAGCCCCAGCATTTT. The variable domain in full, completed from reference TRBV5-8 and TRBJ1-5, reads EAGVTQSPTHLIKTRGQQATLRCSPISGHTSVYWYQQALGLGLQFLLWYDEGEERNRGNFPPRFSGRQFPNYSSELNVNALELEDSALYLCASSLSGRGNQPQHFGDGTRLSIL.

This clone was seen once. The chain uses TRBV2 and TRBJ2-3; 9 bases fit TRBD2. Germline lookup yields CDR1 SNHLY and CDR2 FYNNEI. V shed 6 bases and J 3 bases; nucleotides not matched to a gene: 7. The CDR3 has 15 residues. In nucleotides, the CDR3 is TGTGCCAGCAGCGCCGGACTAGCGTCAACAGATACGCAGTATTTT. Translated: CASSAGLASTDTQYF.

J is TRBJ1-2 and V is TRBV7-9; TRBD1 matches 8 bases. With 3 bases clipped from V and 8 bases from J, the junction kept 5 bases outside the gene matches. Germline V CDR1 and CDR2: SEHNR, FQNEAQ (reference sequence). This CDR3 is built from 13 residues. The CDR3 DNA reads TGTGCCAGCAGCTTTGGACAGGGTGGCGGCTACACCTTC. Translated: CASSFGQGGGYTF.

This clone showed up just once. The chain couples TRBV11-2 to TRBJ2-5; the match to TRBD1 covers 10 bases. The J call could be wrong; TRBJ2-7 is a better fit for the DNA end. The V gene's germline CDR1 is SGHAT and CDR2 FQNNGV. The CDR3 spans 16 residues. The CDR3 here is CASSSNRDRGPREQYF. In DNA, the CDR3 is TGTGCCAGCAGCTCGAACCGGGACAGGGGACCTCGCGAGCAGTACTTC.

This clone was seen only a few times. The chain employs TRBV29-1 and TRBJ2-3; 8 positions match TRBD1. The CDR3 is 13 residues long. V lost 7 bases and J lost 3; bases outside the gene matches: 6. Germline-derived CDR1 and CDR2 are SQVTM and ANQGSEA. The CDR3 spells CSADRGWTDTQYF. CDR3 in DNA: TGCAGCGCTGACAGGGGATGGACAGATACGCAGTATTTT.

V usage is TRBV15 and J usage is TRBJ1-1; D possibly corresponds to TRBD1 (5 bases). The CDR3 extends over 14 amino acids. The germline V gene has CDR1 LNHNV and CDR2 YYDKDF (reference sequence). V was clipped by 5 bases and J by 2 bases, with 12 bases between them. CDR3 DNA sequence: TGTGCCACCAGCCGTTGGGGCAGTAACACTGAAGCTTTCTTT. Protein: CATSRWGSNTEAFF.